What follows is one T cell receptor beta chain and its context. Clones were read by immunoSEQ multiplex PCR, and TCRdb kept only the in-frame ones, dropping some. The table includes about 270,000 clones, approximately 84% detected once. This specimen comes from a study of blood T cell repertoires in COVID-19. Study details: The United States, Italy and Spain were the sources of the acute and convalescent COVID-19 samples.

Germline loops: CDR1 SGHNT, CDR2 YENEEA. This CDR3 has 15 residues. Losses at the gene ends were 2 bases for V and 0 bases for J; bases not matched to a gene: 2. This chain joins TRBV11-3 and TRBJ2-3; 7 nucleotides agree with TRBD2. The receptor's source is a human donor in a cohort sampled during active COVID-19. The sample comprised peripheral blood. The CDR3 nucleotides read TGTGCCAGCAGCTTAAGTAGCGGGAGCACAGATACGCAGTATTTT. Protein product: CASSLSSGSTDTQYF.